This T cell receptor (beta chain) was observed in a study of identical twins (dated by TCRdb to 2016 to 2018). Study-level background: The study deep-sequenced TCR alpha and beta repertoires from monozygotic twins, unrelated adults of various ages and cord blood to test whether fetal clonotypes persist. To rule out contamination, the twin experiments were replicated at different times with different library preparation protocols.

Only a few counts were recorded for this clonotype. Its antigen remains unidentified. Base qualities are not provided; no much larger clone lies one nucleotide away. All donors were healthy Caucasians. Three pairs of female monozygotic twins, all aged roughly 18 to 30 years, made up the twin cohort. CD4+ and CD8+ T cell populations were isolated with positive isolation kits from Invitrogen. The library relied on 5' RACE. These reads were obtained on an Illumina HiSeq 2000. A universal primer binding site was added through template switching, and the final cDNA carried a unique molecular identifier so that TCR cDNA molecules could be counted accurately. Specific primers in the conserved constant-segment region were used to synthesize first-strand cDNA for TCR alpha and beta chains. Each cDNA library was double barcoded, with a SMART-Mk sample barcode plus Illumina barcodes, to control for contamination. Two successive PCR steps introduced TruSeq adapter sequences along with Illumina sample barcodes. Sequencing of the TCR alpha and beta cDNA libraries was done on the Illumina HiSeq platform using custom primers. The paper's data handling went like this. MiGEC was used to process raw reads and extract unique molecular identifiers, and MiXCR was used to find CDR3 positions. For each individual, recombination models were inferred using an EM algorithm with the repgenHMM and IGoR tools. The tcR package in R was used for shared clonotype analysis, with sharing normalized by the product of cloneset sizes. To study raw recombination free of thymic and clonal selection effects, out-of-frame nonproductive sequences were analyzed. TCRdb redid the processing of the public reads, applying fastp at Q25 and MiXCR, and retained in-frame beta chains. Rows merge per CDR3 protein into single entries with the most common DNA and genes. For this entry, the V and J calls and clone size follow TCRdb and not the study's own pipeline. The sample table holds roughly 470,000 distinct CDR3 sequences, of which more than 13% were seen once. Approximately 0.98% of the sample goes to the ten largest clones.

The germline V gene specifies MDHEN as CDR1 and SYDVKM as CDR2. Trimming leaves V shorter by 2 bases and J shorter by 7 bases, with the junction holding 8 bases beyond the gene matches. Measured from the cysteine to the phenylalanine, the CDR3 is 15 residues long. The DNA shown is the 45-base CDR3, in frame from base 1. General findings and caveats noted by the study authors: Because the same donors could not be followed over many years, the conclusions relied on cross-sectional statistical analysis. Invariant T cells such as MAIT and iNKT could partly confound zero-insertion analyses, though diverse VJ usage argued against this for most clonotypes. Compared with coincidental sharing between unrelated individuals, out-of-frame TCR alpha sequences shared between twins showed an excess of sequences with low generation probability. In monozygotic twins, out-of-frame TCR alpha sharing was systematically underestimated by recombination models, although the models agreed with sharing between unrelated individuals. Excess twin sharing in beta out-of-frame sequences was weaker because fewer shared sequences lowered the signal-to-noise ratio. Abundant cord blood beta clonotypes had fewer insertions, young adult naive repertoires showed a similar but weaker trend, and memory repertoires showed no such trend.

Separately, the same data were catalogued under a study of yellow fever vaccine responses in identical twins. That second report states: According to the authors, the vaccine-induced T cell response in identical twins seemed to be partly convergent and partly specific to each individual. Focusing on identical twins, the study followed the T cell clones that responded to the vaccine, and did so with precision.

The sequencing input was CD4+ T cells sorted from blood. This chain joins TRBV28 to TRBJ1-5, and TRBD1 aligns with 7 junction nucleotides. This TCR was sampled from a woman aged 18-30 years in good health. The CDR3 loop reads CASSLGQGVGQPQHF. The DNA sequence is as follows: TGTGCCAGCAGTTTAGGTCAGGGGGTCGGGCAGCCCCAGCATTTT.